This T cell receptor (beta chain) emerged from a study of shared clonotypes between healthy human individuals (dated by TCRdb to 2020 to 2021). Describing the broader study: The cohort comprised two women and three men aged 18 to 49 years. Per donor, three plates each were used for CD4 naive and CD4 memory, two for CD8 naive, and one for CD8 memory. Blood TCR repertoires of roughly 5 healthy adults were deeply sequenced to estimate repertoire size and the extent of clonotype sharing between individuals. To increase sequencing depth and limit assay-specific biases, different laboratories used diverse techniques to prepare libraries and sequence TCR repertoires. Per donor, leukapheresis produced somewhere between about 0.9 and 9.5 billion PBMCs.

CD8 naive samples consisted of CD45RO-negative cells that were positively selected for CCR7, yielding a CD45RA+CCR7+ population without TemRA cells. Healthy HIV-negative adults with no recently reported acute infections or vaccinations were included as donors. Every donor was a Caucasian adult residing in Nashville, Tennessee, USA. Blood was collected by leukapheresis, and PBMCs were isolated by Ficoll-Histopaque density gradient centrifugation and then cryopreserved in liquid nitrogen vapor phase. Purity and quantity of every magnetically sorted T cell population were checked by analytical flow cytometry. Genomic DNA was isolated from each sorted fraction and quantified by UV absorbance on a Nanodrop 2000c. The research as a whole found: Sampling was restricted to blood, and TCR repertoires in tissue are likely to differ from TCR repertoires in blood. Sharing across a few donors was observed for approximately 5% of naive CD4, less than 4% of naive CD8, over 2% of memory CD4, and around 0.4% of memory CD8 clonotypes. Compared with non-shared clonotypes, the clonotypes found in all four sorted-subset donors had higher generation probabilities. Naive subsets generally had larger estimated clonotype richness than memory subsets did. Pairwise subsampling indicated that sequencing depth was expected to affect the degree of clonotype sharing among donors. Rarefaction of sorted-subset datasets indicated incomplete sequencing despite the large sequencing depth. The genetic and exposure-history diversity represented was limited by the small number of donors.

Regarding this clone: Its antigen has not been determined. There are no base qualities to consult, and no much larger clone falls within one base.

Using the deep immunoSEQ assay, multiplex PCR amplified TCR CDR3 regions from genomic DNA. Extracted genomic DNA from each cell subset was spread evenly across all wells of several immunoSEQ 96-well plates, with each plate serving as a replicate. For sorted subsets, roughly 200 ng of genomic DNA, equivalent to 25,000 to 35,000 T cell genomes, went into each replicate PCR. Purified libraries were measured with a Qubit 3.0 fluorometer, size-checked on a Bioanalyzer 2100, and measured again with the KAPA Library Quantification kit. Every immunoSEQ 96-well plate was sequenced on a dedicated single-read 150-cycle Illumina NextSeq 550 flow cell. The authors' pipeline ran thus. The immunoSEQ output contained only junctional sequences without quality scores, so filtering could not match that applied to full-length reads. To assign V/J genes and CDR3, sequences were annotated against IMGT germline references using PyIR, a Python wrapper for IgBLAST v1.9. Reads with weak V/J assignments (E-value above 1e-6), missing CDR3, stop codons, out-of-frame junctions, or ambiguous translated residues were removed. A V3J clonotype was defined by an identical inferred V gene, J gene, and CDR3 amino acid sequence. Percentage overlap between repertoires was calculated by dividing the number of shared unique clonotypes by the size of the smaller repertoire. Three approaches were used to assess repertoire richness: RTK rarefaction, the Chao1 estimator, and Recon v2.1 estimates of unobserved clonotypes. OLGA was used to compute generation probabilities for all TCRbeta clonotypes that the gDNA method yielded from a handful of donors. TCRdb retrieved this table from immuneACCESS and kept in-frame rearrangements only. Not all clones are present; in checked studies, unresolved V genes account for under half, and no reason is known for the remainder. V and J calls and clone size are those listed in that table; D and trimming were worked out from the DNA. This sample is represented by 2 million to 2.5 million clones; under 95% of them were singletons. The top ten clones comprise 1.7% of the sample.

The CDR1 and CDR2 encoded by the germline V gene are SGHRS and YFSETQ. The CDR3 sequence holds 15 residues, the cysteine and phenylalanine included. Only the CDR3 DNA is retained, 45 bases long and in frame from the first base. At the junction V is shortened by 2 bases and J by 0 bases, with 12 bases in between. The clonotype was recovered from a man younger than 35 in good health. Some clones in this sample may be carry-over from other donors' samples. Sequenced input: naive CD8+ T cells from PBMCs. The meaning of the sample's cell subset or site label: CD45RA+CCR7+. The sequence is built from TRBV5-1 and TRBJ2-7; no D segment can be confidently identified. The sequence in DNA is TGCGCCAGCAGCTTTTGGGCAGAAAGCTCCTACGAGCAGTACTTC. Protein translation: CASSFWAESSYEQYF.